These 21 T cell receptor beta chains share one sample of origin, sequenced in a study of cytomegalovirus exposure and HLA in healthy donors. 60 Vbeta and 13 Jbeta primers were used in PCR. This table comes from immunoSEQ multiplex PCR, and its TCRdb copy is limited to in-frame clones, with some not included. This sample yields nearly 70,000 clones, of which 65% to 75% are seen a single time; more than 9.5% belongs to the top ten. The sequenced sample was PBMCs. The origin of the receptors is a woman aged 55-70 years in good health and CMV-seropositive.

This chain uses TRBV5-1 with TRBJ2-5; D call uncertain. The CDR3 has 12 residues. CDR1 and CDR2 (germline): SGHRS, YFSETQ. V was shortened by 0 bases and J by 5 bases, with 5 bases between the two germline ends. The CDR3 protein is CASSLAGETQYF. For the CDR3, the DNA is TGCGCCAGCAGCTTGGCCGGGGAGACCCAGTACTTC.

This chain uses TRBV4-1 with TRBJ1-2; no firm D call. Between the trimmed V and J ends, which lost 4 bases and 3 bases, there was a span of 12 bases. The CDR3 consists of 14 residues. From germline, CDR1 is MGHRA and CDR2 YSYEKL. In DNA, the CDR3 is TGCGCCAGCAGCCCTCAGGTTGTAGACTATGGCTACACCTTC. Protein sequence: CASSPQVVDYGYTF.

The rearrangement uses TRBV19 and TRBJ1-2, with 7 nucleotides matching TRBD1. Per the germline V gene, CDR1 is LNHDA and CDR2 is SQIVND (reference sequence). The ends lost 7 bases at V and 4 bases at J; junction bases unmatched: 9. This CDR3 contains 14 residues. CDR3 protein: CASTPGQRTYGYTF. Written as DNA, the CDR3 is TGTGCCAGTACGCCGGGACAGAGAACCTATGGCTACACCTTC.

The CDR3, as DNA: TGCAGCGTGCCAACGACAGGGACTAATGAAAAACTGTTTTTT. Its protein is CSVPTTGTNEKLFF. The V call is TRBV29-1, the J call TRBJ1-4; TRBD1 aligns across 7 bases. Per the germline V gene, CDR1 is SQVTM and CDR2 is ANQGSEA. The CDR3 totals 14 residues. V lost 6 bases to trimming and J lost 2 bases; unmatched junction nucleotides: 6.

The gene calls are TRBV5-6 and TRBJ2-2, with 12 nucleotides matching TRBD2. The CDR3 consists of 16 residues. Germline V CDR1 and CDR2: SGHDT, YYEEEE. V shed 2 bases, J shed 5 bases, and the junction held 4 bases outside the gene matches. CDR3 sequence reads: CASSLVTSGGTGELFF. CDR3 in DNA: TGTGCCAGCAGCTTAGTGACTAGCGGGGGAACCGGGGAGCTGTTTTTT.

This clone appeared a single time. The gene calls are TRBV6-5 and TRBJ2-1; 11 bases are a match to TRBD2. The junction had 2 bases not matched to a gene; V was cut back by 0 bases and J by 4 bases. The CDR3 totals 16 residues. The germline V gene has CDR1 MNHEY and CDR2 SVGAGI. The CDR3 DNA follows: TGTGCCAGCAGTTACTCCCTAGCGGGGGGTTACAATGAGCAGTTCTTC. Translated: CASSYSLAGGYNEQFF.

The chain joins TRBV18 to TRBJ1-1; unclear D gene. V was pared by 3 bases and J by 3 bases, with 8 bases between. CDR1 is KGHSH, CDR2 LQKENI, per germline. This CDR3 region has 13 residues. The CDR3 is CASSPSRDTEAFF. In DNA form, the CDR3 reads TGTGCCAGCTCACCGAGTCGAGACACTGAAGCTTTCTTT.

Turning to this clone: Here the CDR3 omits its conserved ending phenylalanine or tryptophan, so a read error is the likely source. The chain carries TRBV6-1 and TRBJ1-4; 7 bases are a match to TRBD1. This CDR3 has 15 residues. Germline assignment: CDR1 MNHNS and CDR2 SASEGT. Losses at the gene ends were 0 bases for V and 3 bases for J; bases not matched to a gene: 1. Here the CDR3 reads CASSEADRSNEKLFV. The CDR3 DNA follows: TGTGCCAGCAGTGAAGCGGACAGGTCTAATGAAAAACTGTTTGTT.

The J gene is TRBJ1-2, the V gene TRBV29-1, with unresolved D. Trimming took off 4 bases at V and 6 bases at J, with 9 bases between the two ends. This CDR3 contains 11 residues. The germline CDR1 and CDR2 sequences are SQVTM and ANQGSEA. CDR3 region: CSVGVVDGYTF. Here the CDR3 DNA reads TGCAGCGTTGGAGTTGTAGATGGCTACACCTTC.

V is TRBV29-1 and J is TRBJ1-2; 8 bases match TRBD1. In germline, CDR1 is SQVTM, CDR2 ANQGSEA. Unmatched junction bases numbered 12, after V lost 5 bases and J lost 7 bases. This CDR3 contains 14 residues. The CDR3 protein is CSVLPDRGRGGYTF. The CDR3 coding sequence is TGCAGCGTTCTACCCGACAGGGGAAGGGGTGGCTACACCTTC.

This chain uses TRBV5-4 with TRBJ2-1; a weak D match, TRBD1 (5 bases). CDR3 size: 14 residues. Germline lookup yields CDR1 SGHNT and CDR2 YYREEE (reference sequence). V shed 0 bases and J shed 5 bases, with 9 bases lying between them. This CDR3 reads CASSLEPRDNEQFF. As DNA, the CDR3 is TGTGCCAGCAGCTTGGAGCCCAGGGACAATGAGCAGTTCTTC.

The V and J genes are TRBV18 and TRBJ2-7, with D tentatively TRBD2 (5 bases). The CDR3 extends over 14 amino acids. Trimming shortened V by 3 bases and J by 3 bases, and 12 bases separated the two germline ends. Germline V gives CDR1 KGHSH, CDR2 LQKENI. CDR3 in amino acids: CASSPPTEGYEQYF. The CDR3 DNA follows: TGTGCCAGCTCACCCCCGACTGAGGGCTACGAGCAGTACTTC.

The chain recombines TRBV10-3 with TRBJ1-6, with D perhaps TRBD1 (6 bases). The germline V gene has CDR1 ENHRY and CDR2 SYGVKD. This CDR3 has 14 amino acids. The germline V and J ends were trimmed by 3 bases and 6 bases, with 9 bases remaining between them. The CDR3 is CAISEDRSNSPLHF. DNA of the CDR3: TGTGCCATCAGTGAAGACAGGAGTAATTCACCCCTCCACTTT.

J is TRBJ2-7 and V is TRBV5-1; TRBD2 matches at 7 bases. Germline lookup yields CDR1 SGHRS and CDR2 YFSETQ. V trimming: 4 bases; J trimming: 7 bases; junction bases outside the gene matches: 8. CDR3 size: 13 residues. The CDR3 DNA is TGCGCCAGCAGCATAGGGACTACGGGTGAGCAGTACTTC. Protein sequence: CASSIGTTGEQYF.

This chain uses TRBV6-1 with TRBJ2-6; no reliable D call. The CDR3 has 17 amino acids. Germline V lookup: CDR1 MNHNS, CDR2 SASEGT. V shed 1 base and J shed 4 bases, with 14 bases lying between them. CDR3 in amino acids: CASSEDTPWAGANVLTF. CDR3 DNA sequence: TGTGCCAGCAGTGAAGACACACCCTGGGCGGGGGCCAACGTCCTGACTTTC.

For this clone: No conserved phenylalanine or tryptophan ends this CDR3, so it is likely a read error. The rearrangement uses TRBV6-5 and TRBJ1-2; tentatively, D is TRBD1 (5 bases). V dropped 6 bases and J dropped 3 bases, with 11 bases sitting between them. The CDR3 is 13 residues long. Per the germline V gene, CDR1 is MNHEY and CDR2 is SVGAGI. The CDR3: CASRDDRHYGYTV. In DNA form, the CDR3 reads TGTGCCAGCAGAGACGACAGACACTATGGCTACACCGTC.

V usage is TRBV4-1 and J usage is TRBJ1-2; TRBD1 matches 7 bases. The CDR3 runs 17 residues. J was trimmed by 1 base and V by 0 bases; bases with no gene match: 8. Germline lookup yields CDR1 MGHRA and CDR2 YSYEKL. CDR3 in amino acids: CASSQDRGTDLNYGYTF. The CDR3 nucleotides read TGCGCCAGCAGCCAAGATCGGGGGACAGATCTTAACTATGGCTACACCTTC.

This clone has more than one count but fewer than ten. The chain has TRBV5-1 and TRBJ2-1, with D hard to call. Germline V gene lookup returns CDR1 SGHRS and CDR2 YFSETQ. Trimming took 0 bases from V and 0 from J, leaving 7 bases between them. This CDR3 region has 15 residues. The CDR3 reads CASSLAAVSYNEQFF. CDR3 DNA sequence: TGCGCCAGCAGCTTGGCCGCGGTCTCCTACAATGAGCAGTTCTTC.

V is TRBV2 and J is TRBJ1-2; D gene uncertain. The germline V and J ends were trimmed by 0 bases and 5 bases, with 7 bases remaining between them. CDR3 length: 13 amino acids. From germline, CDR1 is SNHLY and CDR2 FYNNEI. In DNA, the CDR3 is TGTGCCAGCAGTGAAGCAAGGAGATATGGCTACACCTTC. It is translated as CASSEARRYGYTF.

This clone turned up a few times. The V and J genes are TRBV10-3 and TRBJ2-1; 8 positions agree with TRBD2. Losses at the gene ends were 4 bases for V and 6 bases for J; bases not matched to a gene: 11. The CDR3 runs 16 residues. The V gene's germline CDR1 is ENHRY and CDR2 SYGVKD. The CDR3 DNA reads as TGTGCCATCAGTGCAAGGTACAGCGGGAGTTTCAATGAGCAGTTCTTC. Its protein is CAISARYSGSFNEQFF.

This clone was found a few times. The V and J genes are TRBV2 and TRBJ2-7; tentative D call: TRBD1 (6 bases). V was cut by 10 bases and J by 0 bases, with 13 bases left in between. The CDR3 has 13 amino acids. Germline-derived CDR1 and CDR2 are SNHLY and FYNNEI. The CDR3 DNA reads TGTGCCATCCGGACAGCGAGCTCCTACGAGCAGTACTTC. Amino acids: CAIRTASSYEQYF.